This passage covers 30 T cell receptor beta chains from one sample sequenced in a study of blood T cell repertoires in COVID-19. Generated by immunoSEQ multiplex PCR, the TCRdb table keeps only in-frame clones and is missing some. The table has approximately 220,000 clones, roughly 80% seen once. Sample: PBMCs or T cells enriched from blood (not recorded which). The source is a woman between 50 and 59 years old who had been exposed to COVID-19.

This rearrangement joins TRBV7-2 to TRBJ2-2; TRBD2 might be the D (6 bases). This CDR3 region has 16 residues. Germline V CDR1 and CDR2: SGHTA, FQGNSA. The V end was cut by 1 base, the J end by 1 base, with 10 bases between. CDR3 in amino acids: CASSLGPAGNTGELFF. In DNA form, the CDR3 reads TGTGCCAGCAGCTTAGGTCCAGCGGGGAACACCGGGGAGCTGTTTTTT. The full variable domain, rest sourced from reference TRBV7-2 and TRBJ2-2, is GAGVSQSPSNKVTEKGKDVELRCDPISGHTALYWYRQSLGQGLEFLIYFQGNSAPDKSGLPSDRFSAERTGGSVSTLTIQRTQQEDSAVYLCASSLGPAGNTGELFFGEGSRLTVL.

The chain combines TRBV10-3 with TRBJ1-5; D is uncertain. Per germline, CDR1 ENHRY and CDR2 SYGVKD. CDR3 length: 12 amino acids. The V and J ends lost 4 bases and 6 bases respectively, with 7 bases between them. CDR3 in amino acids: CAISGPGQPQHF. CDR3 nucleotides: TGTGCCATCAGTGGACCGGGTCAGCCCCAGCATTTT.

The chain carries TRBV12-3 or TRBV12-4 and TRBJ1-6, with D hard to call. V was shortened by 7 bases and J by 7 bases, with 11 bases between the two germline ends. This CDR3 contains 13 residues. CDR3 residues: CASKRARNSPLHF. CDR3 nucleotide sequence: TGTGCCAGCAAGAGGGCGCGGAATTCACCCCTCCACTTT.

The rearrangement joins TRBV5-4 to TRBJ1-4; D may be TRBD1 (6 bases). V was pared by 0 bases and J by 0 bases, with 12 bases between. From germline, CDR1 is SGHNT and CDR2 YYREEE (reference sequence). The CDR3 is made up of 17 amino acids. The CDR3 DNA sequence: TGTGCCAGCAGCTTGGACAGGGATTGGGCAACTAATGAAAAACTGTTTTTT. It translates to CASSLDRDWATNEKLFF.

CDR3 in amino acids: CATSETGPYEQYF. In DNA, the CDR3 is TGTGCCACCTCCGAGACAGGGCCCTACGAGCAGTACTTC. V gene TRBV6-5 combines with J gene TRBJ2-7; 7 nucleotides line up with TRBD1. Germline-derived CDR1 and CDR2 are MNHEY and SVGAGI. The CDR3 is 13 residues long. The ends lost 10 bases at V and 2 bases at J; junction bases unmatched: 8.

With regard to this clone: In the same sample, other DNA sequences code for this CDR3. V gene TRBV19 combines with J gene TRBJ1-1, with D maybe TRBD1 (5 bases). Germline-derived CDR1 and CDR2 are LNHDA and SQIVND (reference sequence). Trimming pared 5 bases from V and 2 bases from J, leaving 9 bases between. This CDR3 has 13 amino acids. This CDR3 is CASSVQGNTEAFF. CDR3 nucleotide sequence: TGTGCCAGTAGTGTTCAGGGTAACACTGAAGCTTTCTTT. Complete variable domain (other parts from reference TRBV19 and TRBJ1-1): DGGITQSPKYLFRKEGQNVTLSCEQNLNHDAMYWYRQDPGQGLRLIYYSQIVNDFQKGDIAEGYSVSREKKESFPLTVTSAQKNPTAFYLCASSVQGNTEAFFGQGTRLTVV.

The chain couples TRBV15 to TRBJ2-1; D is undetermined. The V gene's germline CDR1 is LNHNV and CDR2 YYDKDF (reference sequence). V shed 0 bases and J shed 0 bases, with 9 bases lying between them. The CDR3 extends over 16 amino acids. The CDR3 loop reads CATSREATSSYNEQFF. The CDR3 DNA reads as TGTGCCACCAGCAGAGAAGCGACGAGCTCCTACAATGAGCAGTTCTTC. The variable domain in full, with the rest retrieved from reference TRBV15 and TRBJ2-1, is DAMVIQNPRYQVTQFGKPVTLSCSQTLNHNVMYWYQQKSSQAPKLLFHYYDKDFNNEADTPDNFQSRRPNTSFCFLDIRSPGLGDTAMYLCATSREATSSYNEQFFGPGTRLTVL.

The gene calls are TRBV21-1 and TRBJ2-1; no check of the table's D call, TRBD2, against the DNA was made. TRBV21-1 is a pseudogene segment. CDR3 size: 16 residues. CDR3 nucleotide sequence: TGTGCCAGCAGCAATGGCGGGGGGACCATTCACAATGAGCAGTTCTTC. It encodes CASSNGGGTIHNEQFF.

The genes are TRBV19 and TRBJ2-3, with 8 bases fitting TRBD1. The CDR3 has 14 residues. The germline CDR1 and CDR2 sequences are LNHDA and SQIVND (reference sequence). Trimming cost V 5 bases and J 4 bases; bases outside gene matches: 5. DNA for the CDR3: TGTGCCAGTAGTCTAGGACAGGGACCAGATACGCAGTATTTT. It yields the protein CASSLGQGPDTQYF.

The chain has TRBV19 and TRBJ1-1; 11 bases line up with TRBD1. This CDR3 is built from 15 residues. Per the germline V gene, CDR1 is LNHDA and CDR2 is SQIVND (reference sequence). The junction had 11 bases not matched to a gene; V was cut back by 9 bases and J by 5 bases. Written as DNA, the CDR3 is TGTGCCAGCGAGCTGCGGACAGGGGGCGGGACTGAAGCTTTCTTT. This encodes CASELRTGGGTEAFF.

This chain joins TRBV10-3 and TRBJ1-1; no clear D gene. The CDR3 spans 13 residues. The V and J ends lost 4 bases and 5 bases respectively, with 11 bases between them. Germline V gene lookup returns CDR1 ENHRY and CDR2 SYGVKD. The CDR3 protein is CAISAEGRTEAFF. The CDR3, as DNA: TGTGCCATCAGTGCGGAGGGTAGGACTGAAGCTTTCTTT.

V and J are TRBV6-5 and TRBJ1-1; D is undetermined. The CDR3 contains 14 residues. Trimming removed 0 bases from V and 5 bases from J, with 10 bases in between. In germline, CDR1 is MNHEY, CDR2 SVGAGI. DNA for the CDR3: TGTGCCAGCAGTTACTCGATCGGTATAACTGAAGCTTTCTTT. Protein sequence: CASSYSIGITEAFF.

The chain recombines TRBV7-2 with TRBJ1-1, with no clear D. The V and J ends lost 5 bases and 0 bases respectively, with 13 bases between them. Germline values: CDR1 SGHTA, CDR2 FQGNSA. The CDR3 is 15 amino acids. CDR3 sequence reads: CASSRNPAMNTEAFF. CDR3 DNA sequence: TGTGCCAGCAGCCGCAACCCAGCGATGAACACTGAAGCTTTCTTT. Full variable domain (missing parts from reference TRBV7-2 and TRBJ1-1): GAGVSQSPSNKVTEKGKDVELRCDPISGHTALYWYRQSLGQGLEFLIYFQGNSAPDKSGLPSDRFSAERTGGSVSTLTIQRTQQEDSAVYLCASSRNPAMNTEAFFGQGTRLTVV.

A single count supports this clone. The rearrangement joins TRBV6-5 to TRBJ1-4; TRBD1 agrees at 8 bases. This CDR3 region has 15 residues. V lost 6 bases and J lost 7; bases outside the gene matches: 10. The germline CDR1 and CDR2 sequences are MNHEY and SVGAGI. The CDR3 is CASSGQGVAGEKLFF. The CDR3, as DNA: TGTGCCAGCAGCGGACAGGGCGTAGCCGGTGAAAAACTGTTTTTT.

V and J are TRBV27 and TRBJ1-2, with TRBD1 matching over 9 bases. The CDR3 spans 19 residues. Germline assignment: CDR1 MNHEY and CDR2 SMNVEV (reference sequence). V was clipped by 8 bases and J by 1 base; unmatched bases: 20. The CDR3 DNA reads as TGTGCCAGCGCTGACAGGGGGGGCGAACTACATGCTTTTAACTATGGCTACACCTTC. It encodes CASADRGGELHAFNYGYTF.

The chain links TRBV5-4 to TRBJ2-3, with D unresolved. V lost 4 bases and J 4 bases, leaving 7 bases between the germline ends. This CDR3 contains 12 residues. The germline V gene encodes CDR1 SGHNT and CDR2 YYREEE (reference sequence). Here the CDR3 reads CASSPGADTQYF. In DNA form, the CDR3 reads TGTGCCAGCAGCCCGGGTGCAGATACGCAGTATTTT.

The V gene is TRBV5-6, the J gene TRBJ1-6; TRBD1 matches at 7 bases. The V and J ends lost 2 bases and 6 bases, in that order; junction bases with no gene match: 8. The CDR3 runs to 16 residues. CDR1 is SGHDT and CDR2 is YYEEEE in the germline V gene. Here the CDR3 DNA reads TGTGCCAGCAGCTTATTAAGACAGGGAGGTAATTCACCCCTCCACTTT. Protein product: CASSLLRQGGNSPLHF. Using reference TRBV5-6 and TRBJ1-6 for the parts outside the CDR3, the full variable domain is DAGVTQSPTHLIKTRGQQVTLRCSPKSGHDTVSWYQQALGQGPQFIFQYYEEEERQRGNFPDRFSGHQFPNYSSELNVNALLLGDSALYLCASSLLRQGGNSPLHFGNGTRLTVT.

The sample holds one count of this clone. J is TRBJ2-5 and V is TRBV5-4, with D perhaps matching TRBD2 (6 bases). Per the germline V gene, CDR1 is SGHNT and CDR2 is YYREEE (reference sequence). V was trimmed by 3 bases and J by 2 bases, leaving 11 bases between them. CDR3 size: 14 residues. The CDR3 DNA reads as TGTGCCAGCAGCTCGGGGGTAATACAAGAGACCCAGTACTTC. Its translation is CASSSGVIQETQYF.

On this clone itself: Other DNA sequences within the sample encode an identical CDR3. The chain combines TRBV12-3 or TRBV12-4 with TRBJ1-5, with 7 bases identical to TRBD1. This CDR3 contains 12 residues. J lost 6 bases, V lost 6 bases, and 2 bases had no gene match. The CDR3 protein is CASRQGSQPQHF. CDR3 bases: TGTGCCAGCAGACAGGGGAGTCAGCCCCAGCATTTT.

The chain employs TRBV2 and TRBJ2-6; 8 nucleotides line up with TRBD1. There are 15 residues in the CDR3. Unmatched junction bases numbered 8, after V lost 9 bases and J lost 4 bases. Per germline, CDR1 SNHLY and CDR2 FYNNEI. CDR3 in amino acids: CASGQGKTGANVLTF. In DNA form, the CDR3 reads TGTGCCAGTGGACAGGGAAAGACCGGGGCCAACGTCCTGACTTTC.

This chain uses TRBV11-2 with TRBJ2-3; a possible D gene is TRBD2 (7 bases). Trimming pared 3 bases from V and 2 bases from J, leaving 12 bases between. The CDR3 covers 15 residues. CDR1 and CDR2 from the germline V gene are SGHAT and FQNNGV. CDR3 sequence (DNA): TGTGCCAGCAGCTTGCGGGGGCCAGACACAGATACGCAGTATTTT. Its translation is CASSLRGPDTDTQYF.

The chain couples TRBV9 to TRBJ1-2; D gene ambiguous. V gave up 3 bases and J gave up 5 bases, with 20 bases separating them. This CDR3 has 16 residues. CDR1 and CDR2 from the germline V gene are SGDLS and YYNGEE. The CDR3 DNA reads as TGTGCCAGCAGCGCCAGCTCCCCGGGAGTGAGGTATGGCTACACCTTC. Amino acid sequence: CASSASSPGVRYGYTF.

V gene TRBV11-2 combines with J gene TRBJ1-6; the match to TRBD1 covers 12 bases. This CDR3 has 18 amino acids. Germline CDR1 is SGHAT and CDR2 is FQNNGV. Germline trimming cut 5 bases from V and 9 bases from J; bases unmatched to any gene: 14. CDR3 residues: CASSQGTGGAGWSSPLHF. CDR3 bases: TGTGCCAGCAGCCAGGGGACAGGGGGCGCCGGTTGGAGTTCACCCCTCCACTTT.

The rearrangement links TRBV6-4 to TRBJ1-1, with D tentatively TRBD1 (6 bases). The V end lost 8 bases, the J end lost 3 bases, and 13 bases lay between the germline ends. Germline V gives CDR1 MRHNA, CDR2 SNTAGT. The CDR3 is 13 residues long. DNA of the CDR3: TGTGCCAGCTCCCTAAAGGGGGACACTGAAGCTTTCTTT. Translated, it gives CASSLKGDTEAFF.

This clone was counted ten times or more. This sequence joins TRBV9 and TRBJ2-3; 10 nucleotides align to TRBD1. CDR1 and CDR2 from the germline V gene are SGDLS and YYNGEE. The CDR3 has 15 residues. V lost 2 bases, J lost 5 bases, and 5 bases stayed unmatched. For the CDR3, the DNA is TGTGCCAGCAGCGTTGGGGACAGGGGAAGAGATACGCAGTATTTT. This codes for CASSVGDRGRDTQYF.

The rearrangement links TRBV5-8 to TRBJ2-7; weak D call: TRBD2 (5 bases). CDR1 is SGHTS and CDR2 is YDEGEE in the germline V gene. The CDR3 spans 12 residues. Deletions cut 1 base from V and 7 bases from J, with 9 bases between. CDR3 in DNA: TGTGCCAGCAGCTTGAAGAGGAGGGAGCAGTACTTC. Its protein product is CASSLKRREQYF.

V gene TRBV7-8 combines with J gene TRBJ2-5, with TRBD2 identical over 10 bases. This CDR3 has 21 residues. V gave up 4 bases and J gave up 2 bases; unmatched junction bases: 22. The germline CDR1 and CDR2 sequences are SGHVS and FQNEAQ. CDR3 in DNA: TGTGCCAGCAGCTCCTTATGGCCAACCGGGCTAGCGGGGGTATCACAAGAGACCCAGTACTTC. Translating gives CASSSLWPTGLAGVSQETQYF.

The rearrangement uses TRBV29-1 and TRBJ2-1; 8 bases match TRBD1. The germline V gene encodes CDR1 SQVTM and CDR2 ANQGSEA. The V gene end was trimmed by 5 bases and the J gene end by 2 bases; junction bases not matched to a gene: 8. There are 15 residues in the CDR3. Here the CDR3 reads CSVHRRQGTYNEQFF. CDR3 coding DNA: TGCAGCGTTCATAGAAGACAGGGGACCTACAATGAGCAGTTCTTC.

J is TRBJ2-1 and V is TRBV12-3 or TRBV12-4; possible D gene TRBD1, 6 bases. V lost 6 bases to trimming and J lost 9 bases, with 12 bases between them. CDR3 size: 12 residues. The CDR3 is CASRQGLGEQFF. DNA for the CDR3: TGTGCCAGCAGACAGGGTCTGGGTGAGCAGTTCTTC.

The chain uses TRBV28 and TRBJ1-1; D is uncertain. The CDR3 is made up of 14 amino acids. V was clipped by 7 bases and J by 4 bases, with 16 bases between them. Germline lookup yields CDR1 MDHEN and CDR2 SYDVKM. The CDR3 region is CASMRAGAVTEAFF. The CDR3 coding sequence is TGTGCCAGCATGCGCGCGGGCGCCGTCACTGAAGCTTTCTTT.